These 8 T cell receptor beta chains were sequenced from one sample in a study of cytomegalovirus exposure and HLA in healthy donors (dated by TCRdb to about 2017). Libraries were prepared through the immunoSEQ multiplex PCR assay. TCRdb limited this immuneACCESS table to in-frame rearrangements with V and J called. A share of clones is missing; checked studies link under half to unresolved V genes, and the rest is unexplained. The sample includes 150,000 to 200,000 clones, with 80% to 90% observed a single time. The ten biggest clones cover more than 2% of the sample. Sequencing was performed on PBMCs. Receptor source: a woman aged 18-29 years in good health and CMV-seronegative.

This chain uses TRBV12-5 with TRBJ1-5, with 9 positions matching TRBD1. The CDR3 contains 17 residues. J was trimmed by 2 bases and V by 0 bases; bases with no gene match: 5. Germline V gene sequence: CDR1 LGHNT, CDR2 FRNRAP. The CDR3 region is CASGLVGQGEGNQPQHF. The CDR3 bases are TGTGCTAGTGGTTTGGTGGGACAGGGAGAGGGCAATCAGCCCCAGCATTTT.

The chain joins TRBV18 to TRBJ1-2, with 7 bases matching TRBD1. Losses at the gene ends were 3 bases for V and 4 bases for J; bases not matched to a gene: 2. The CDR3 runs 13 residues. The germline V gene has CDR1 KGHSH and CDR2 LQKENI. Here the CDR3 reads CASSPGQRYGYTF. The CDR3 DNA reads as TGTGCCAGCTCACCGGGACAGCGCTATGGCTACACCTTC. Together with reference TRBV18 and TRBJ1-2, the CDR3 gives the full variable domain: NAGVMQNPRHLVRRRGQEARLRCSPMKGHSHVYWYRQLPEEGLKFMVYLQKENIIDESGMPKERFSAEFPKEGPSILRIQQVVRGDSAAYFCASSPGQRYGYTFGSGTRLTVV.

The chain recombines TRBV19 with TRBJ2-7; 9 bases line up with TRBD2. V trimming: 6 bases; J trimming: 0 bases; junction bases outside the gene matches: 0. The CDR3 consists of 13 residues. Germline V gene sequence: CDR1 LNHDA, CDR2 SQIVND (reference sequence). CDR3 nucleotide sequence: TGTGCCAGTAGGACTAGCGGCTCCTACGAGCAGTACTTC. It translates to CASRTSGSYEQYF. Looking up the rest from reference TRBV19 and TRBJ2-7 gives the full variable domain: DGGITQSPKYLFRKEGQNVTLSCEQNLNHDAMYWYRQDPGQGLRLIYYSQIVNDFQKGDIAEGYSVSREKKESFPLTVTSAQKNPTAFYLCASRTSGSYEQYFGPGTRLTVT.

The J gene is TRBJ2-4, the V gene TRBV2; 13 positions agree with TRBD2. The CDR3 consists of 21 residues. CDR1 and CDR2 from the germline V gene are SNHLY and FYNNEI. Germline trimming cut 6 bases from V and 3 bases from J; bases unmatched to any gene: 20. CDR3 protein: CASRSWTSGRFLAGGKNIQYF. CDR3 in DNA: TGTGCCAGCAGGAGCTGGACTAGCGGGAGATTTCTTGCAGGAGGCAAAAACATTCAGTACTTC.

The genes are TRBV19 and TRBJ1-2, with unresolved D. V lost 7 bases and J 8 bases, leaving 11 bases between the germline ends. Germline V CDR1 and CDR2: LNHDA, SQIVND (reference sequence). The length of the CDR3 is 11 residues. Written as DNA, the CDR3 is TGTGCCAGTAACGAGGGAGACGGCTACACCTTC. Translating it yields CASNEGDGYTF. Full variable domain (outside the CDR3, taken from reference TRBV19 and TRBJ1-2): DGGITQSPKYLFRKEGQNVTLSCEQNLNHDAMYWYRQDPGQGLRLIYYSQIVNDFQKGDIAEGYSVSREKKESFPLTVTSAQKNPTAFYLCASNEGDGYTFGSGTRLTVV.

The chain joins TRBV14 to TRBJ2-2; 7 bases are shared with TRBD2. V shed 6 bases and J 0 bases; nucleotides not matched to a gene: 4. CDR3 length: 15 residues. In germline, CDR1 is SGHDN, CDR2 FVKESK. The CDR3 DNA sequence: TGTGCCAGCAGGTCTGGGGGGGCGAACACCGGGGAGCTGTTTTTT. The encoded protein is CASRSGGANTGELFF. The whole variable domain, filled in from reference TRBV14 and TRBJ2-2, reads EAGVTQFPSHSVIEKGQTVTLRCDPISGHDNLYWYRRVMGKEIKFLLHFVKESKQDESGMPNNRFLAERTGGTYSTLKVQPAELEDSGVYFCASRSGGANTGELFFGEGSRLTVL.

The rearrangement uses TRBV19 and TRBJ1-2; a weak D match, TRBD1 (5 bases). The germline V gene has CDR1 LNHDA and CDR2 SQIVND (reference sequence). V lost 4 bases and J lost 4, with 19 bases in between. The CDR3 runs 16 residues. The CDR3 DNA reads TGTGCCAGTAGTACCTGGGGCGGAGGGTCCCTCTATGGCTACACCTTC. Translated, it gives CASSTWGGGSLYGYTF.

The V gene is TRBV13, the J gene TRBJ2-7, with 8 bases fitting TRBD2. The CDR3 spans 14 residues. Trimming took 8 bases from V and 0 from J; bases not matched to a gene: 6. The germline CDR1 and CDR2 sequences are PRHDT and FYEKMQ (reference sequence). The CDR3: CASGDGRVSYEQYF. The CDR3 bases are TGTGCCAGCGGCGACGGGAGGGTCTCCTACGAGCAGTACTTC.